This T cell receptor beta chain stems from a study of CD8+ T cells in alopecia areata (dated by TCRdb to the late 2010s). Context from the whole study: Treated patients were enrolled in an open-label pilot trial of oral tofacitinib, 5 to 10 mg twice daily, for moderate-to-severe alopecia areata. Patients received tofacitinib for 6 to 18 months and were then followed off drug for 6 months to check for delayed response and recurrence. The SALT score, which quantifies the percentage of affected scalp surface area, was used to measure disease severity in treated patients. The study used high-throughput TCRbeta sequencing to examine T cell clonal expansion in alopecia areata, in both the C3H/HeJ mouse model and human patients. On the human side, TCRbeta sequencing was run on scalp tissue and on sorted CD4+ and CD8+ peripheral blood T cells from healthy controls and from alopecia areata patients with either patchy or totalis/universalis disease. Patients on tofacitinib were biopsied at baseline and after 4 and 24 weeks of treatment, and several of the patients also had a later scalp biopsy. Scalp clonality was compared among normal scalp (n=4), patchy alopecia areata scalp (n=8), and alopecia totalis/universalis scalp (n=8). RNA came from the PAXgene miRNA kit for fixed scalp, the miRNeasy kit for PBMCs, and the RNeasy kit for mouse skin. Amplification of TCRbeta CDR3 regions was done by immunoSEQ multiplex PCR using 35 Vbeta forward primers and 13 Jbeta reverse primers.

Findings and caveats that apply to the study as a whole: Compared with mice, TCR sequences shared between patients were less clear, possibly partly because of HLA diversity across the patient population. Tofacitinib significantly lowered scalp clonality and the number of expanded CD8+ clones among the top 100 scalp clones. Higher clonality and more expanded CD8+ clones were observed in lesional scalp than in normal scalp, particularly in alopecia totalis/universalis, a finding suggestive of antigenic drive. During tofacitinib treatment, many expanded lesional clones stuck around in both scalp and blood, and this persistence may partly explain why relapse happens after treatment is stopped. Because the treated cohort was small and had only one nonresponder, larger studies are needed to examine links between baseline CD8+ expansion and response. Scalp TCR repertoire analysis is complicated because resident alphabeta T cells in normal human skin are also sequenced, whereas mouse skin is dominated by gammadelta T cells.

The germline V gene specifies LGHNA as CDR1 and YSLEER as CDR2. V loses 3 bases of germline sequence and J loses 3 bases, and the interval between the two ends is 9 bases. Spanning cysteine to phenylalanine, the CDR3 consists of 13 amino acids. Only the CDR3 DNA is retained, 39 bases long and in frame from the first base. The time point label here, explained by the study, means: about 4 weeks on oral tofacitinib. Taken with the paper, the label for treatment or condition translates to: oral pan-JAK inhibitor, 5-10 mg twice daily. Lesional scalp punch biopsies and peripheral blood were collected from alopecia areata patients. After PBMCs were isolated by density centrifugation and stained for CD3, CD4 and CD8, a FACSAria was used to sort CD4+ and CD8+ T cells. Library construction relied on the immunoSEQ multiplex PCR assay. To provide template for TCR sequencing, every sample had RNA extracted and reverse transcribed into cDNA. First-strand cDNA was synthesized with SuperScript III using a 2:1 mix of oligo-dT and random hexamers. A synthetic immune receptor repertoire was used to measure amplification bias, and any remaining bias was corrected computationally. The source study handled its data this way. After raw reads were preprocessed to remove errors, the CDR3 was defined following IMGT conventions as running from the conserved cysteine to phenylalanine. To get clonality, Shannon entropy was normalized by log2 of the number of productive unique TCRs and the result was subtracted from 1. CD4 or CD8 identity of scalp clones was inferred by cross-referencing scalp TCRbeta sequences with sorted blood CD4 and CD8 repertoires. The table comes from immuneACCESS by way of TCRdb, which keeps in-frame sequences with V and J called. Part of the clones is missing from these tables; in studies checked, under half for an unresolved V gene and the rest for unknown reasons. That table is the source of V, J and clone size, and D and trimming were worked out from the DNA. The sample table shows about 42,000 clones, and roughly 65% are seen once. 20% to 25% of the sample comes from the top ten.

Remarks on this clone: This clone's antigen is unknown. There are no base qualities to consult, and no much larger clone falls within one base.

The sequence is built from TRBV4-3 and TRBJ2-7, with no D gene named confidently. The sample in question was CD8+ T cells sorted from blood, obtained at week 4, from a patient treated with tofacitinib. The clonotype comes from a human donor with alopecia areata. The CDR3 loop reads CASSQETIYEQYF. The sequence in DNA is TGCGCCAGCAGCCAGGAGACAATCTACGAGCAGTACTTC.